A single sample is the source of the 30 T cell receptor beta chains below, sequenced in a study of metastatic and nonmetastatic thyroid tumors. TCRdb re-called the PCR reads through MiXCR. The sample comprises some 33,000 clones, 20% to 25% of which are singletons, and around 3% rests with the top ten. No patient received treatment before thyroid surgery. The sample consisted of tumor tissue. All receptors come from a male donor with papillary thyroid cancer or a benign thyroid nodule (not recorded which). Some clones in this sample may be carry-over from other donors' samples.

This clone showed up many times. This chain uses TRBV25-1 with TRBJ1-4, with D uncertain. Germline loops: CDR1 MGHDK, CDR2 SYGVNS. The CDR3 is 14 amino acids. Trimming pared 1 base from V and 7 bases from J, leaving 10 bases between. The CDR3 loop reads CASSEFLGGEKLFF. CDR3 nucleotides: TGTGCCAGCAGTGAATTCCTAGGAGGTGAAAAACTGTTTTTT.

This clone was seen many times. This CDR3 reads CASSQEGGRFYEQYF. Written as DNA, the CDR3 is TGTGCCAGCAGCCAAGAGGGCGGGAGGTTCTACGAGCAGTACTTC. The genes are TRBV3-1 and TRBJ2-7; 8 positions agree with TRBD2. With 0 bases clipped from V and 3 bases from J, the junction kept 4 bases outside the gene matches. The CDR3 runs 15 residues. Looked up from germline, CDR1 is LGHDT and CDR2 is YNNKEL (reference sequence).

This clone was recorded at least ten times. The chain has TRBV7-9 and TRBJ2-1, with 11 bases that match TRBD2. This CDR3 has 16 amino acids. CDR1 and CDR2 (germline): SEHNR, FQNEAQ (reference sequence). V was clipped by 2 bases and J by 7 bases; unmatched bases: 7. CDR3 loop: CASSLLTSGIPNEQFF. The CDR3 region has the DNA TGTGCCAGCAGCTTACTGACTAGCGGGATACCAAATGAGCAGTTCTTC. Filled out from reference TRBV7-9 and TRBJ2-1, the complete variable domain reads DTGVSQNPRHKITKRGQNVTFRCDPISEHNRLYWYRQTLGQGPEFLTYFQNEAQLEKSRLLSDRFSAERPKGSFSTLEIQRTEQGDSAMYLCASSLLTSGIPNEQFFGPGTRLTVL.

CDR3 protein: CASSYLGRGRETQYF. DNA of the CDR3: TGTGCCAGCAGTTACCTCGGCAGGGGCCGAGAGACCCAGTACTTC. The V and J genes are TRBV6-2 or TRBV6-3 and TRBJ2-5; maybe TRBD1 (6 bases). The CDR3 length is 15 residues. V dropped 2 bases and J dropped 4 bases, with 14 bases sitting between them. Germline V gene data show CDR1 as MNHEY and CDR2 as SVGEGT.

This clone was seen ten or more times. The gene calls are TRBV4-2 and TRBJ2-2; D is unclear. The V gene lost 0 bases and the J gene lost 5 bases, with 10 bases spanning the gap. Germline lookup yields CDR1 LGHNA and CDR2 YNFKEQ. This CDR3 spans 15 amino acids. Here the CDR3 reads CASSQDLTTTGELFF. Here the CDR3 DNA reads TGTGCCAGCAGCCAAGATTTGACCACAACCGGGGAGCTGTTTTTT.

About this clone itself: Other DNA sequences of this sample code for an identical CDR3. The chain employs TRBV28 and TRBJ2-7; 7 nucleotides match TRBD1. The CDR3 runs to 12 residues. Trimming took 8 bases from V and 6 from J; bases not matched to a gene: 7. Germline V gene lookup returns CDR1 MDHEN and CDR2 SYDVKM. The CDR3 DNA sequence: TGTGCCAGCCGGGACAGCCTATGCGAGCAGTACTTC. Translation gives CASRDSLCEQYF.

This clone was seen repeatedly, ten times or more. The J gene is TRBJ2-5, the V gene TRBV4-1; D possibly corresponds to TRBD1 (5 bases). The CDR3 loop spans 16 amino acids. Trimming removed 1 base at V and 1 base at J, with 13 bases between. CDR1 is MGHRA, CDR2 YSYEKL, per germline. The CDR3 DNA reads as TGCGCCAGCAGCCAAGGGCGATCAGGGATCCAAGAGACCCAGTACTTC. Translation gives CASSQGRSGIQETQYF.

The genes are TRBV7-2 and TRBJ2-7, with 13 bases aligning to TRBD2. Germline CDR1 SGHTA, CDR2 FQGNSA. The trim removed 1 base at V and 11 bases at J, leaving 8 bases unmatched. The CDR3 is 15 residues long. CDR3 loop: CASSLGPGLAGAKYF. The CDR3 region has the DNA TGTGCCAGCAGCTTAGGACCCGGACTAGCGGGAGCGAAGTACTTC.

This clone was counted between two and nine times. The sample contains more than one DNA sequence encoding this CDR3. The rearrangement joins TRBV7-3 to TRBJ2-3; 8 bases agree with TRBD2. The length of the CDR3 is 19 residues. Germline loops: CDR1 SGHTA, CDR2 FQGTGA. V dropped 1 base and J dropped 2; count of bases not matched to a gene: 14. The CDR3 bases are TGTGCCAGCAGCTTAAGAGGGCTAGCGGGTGGGGGCCTCACAGATACGCAGTATTTT. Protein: CASSLRGLAGGGLTDTQYF.

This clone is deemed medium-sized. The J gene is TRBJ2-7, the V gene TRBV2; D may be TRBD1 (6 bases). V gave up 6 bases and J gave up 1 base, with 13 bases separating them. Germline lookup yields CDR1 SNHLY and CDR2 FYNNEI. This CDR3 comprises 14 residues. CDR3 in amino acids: CASSGTFFSYEQYF. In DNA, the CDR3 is TGTGCCAGCAGCGGGACATTTTTTTCCTACGAGCAGTACTTC.

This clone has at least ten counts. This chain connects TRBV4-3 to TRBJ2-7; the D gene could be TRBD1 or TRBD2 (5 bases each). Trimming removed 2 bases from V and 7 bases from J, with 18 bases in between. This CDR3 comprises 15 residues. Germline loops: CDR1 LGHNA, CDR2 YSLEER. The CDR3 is CASSQFPKGLAEQYF. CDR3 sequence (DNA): TGCGCCAGCAGCCAATTTCCAAAGGGGCTAGCTGAGCAGTACTTC.

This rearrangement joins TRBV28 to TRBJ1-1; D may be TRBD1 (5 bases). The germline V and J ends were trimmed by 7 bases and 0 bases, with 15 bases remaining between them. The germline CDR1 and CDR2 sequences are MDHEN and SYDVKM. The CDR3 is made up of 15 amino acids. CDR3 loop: CASTGLGPMNTEAFF. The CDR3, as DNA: TGTGCCAGCACAGGGCTAGGGCCTATGAACACTGAAGCTTTCTTT. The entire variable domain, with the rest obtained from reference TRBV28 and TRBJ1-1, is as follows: DVKVTQSSRYLVKRTGEKVFLECVQDMDHENMFWYRQDPGLGLRLIYFSYDVKMKEKGDIPEGYSVSREKKERFSLILESASTNQTSMYLCASTGLGPMNTEAFFGQGTRLTVV.

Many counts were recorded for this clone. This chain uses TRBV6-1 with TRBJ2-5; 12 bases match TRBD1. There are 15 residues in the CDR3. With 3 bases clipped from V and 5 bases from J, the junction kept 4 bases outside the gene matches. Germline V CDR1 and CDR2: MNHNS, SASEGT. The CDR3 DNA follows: TGTGCCAGCAGTGACGGGACAGGGGGCGGTGAGACCCAGTACTTC. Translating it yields CASSDGTGGGETQYF.

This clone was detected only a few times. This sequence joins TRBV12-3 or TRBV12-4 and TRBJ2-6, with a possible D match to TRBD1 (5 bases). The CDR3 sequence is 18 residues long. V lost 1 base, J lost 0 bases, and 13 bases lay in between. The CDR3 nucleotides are TGTGCCAGCAGTTTAGGGAGTACAGGTGGCTCTGGGGCCAACGTCCTGACTTTC. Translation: CASSLGSTGGSGANVLTF.

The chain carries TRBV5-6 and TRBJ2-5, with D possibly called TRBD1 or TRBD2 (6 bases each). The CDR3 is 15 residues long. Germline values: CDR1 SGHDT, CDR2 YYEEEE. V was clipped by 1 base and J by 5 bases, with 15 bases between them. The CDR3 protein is CASSLSGVGGETQYF. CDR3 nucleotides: TGTGCCAGCAGCTTGAGTGGGGTGGGGGGCGAGACCCAGTACTTC. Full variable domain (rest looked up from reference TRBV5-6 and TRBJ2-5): DAGVTQSPTHLIKTRGQQVTLRCSPKSGHDTVSWYQQALGQGPQFIFQYYEEEERQRGNFPDRFSGHQFPNYSSELNVNALLLGDSALYLCASSLSGVGGETQYFGPGTRLLVL.

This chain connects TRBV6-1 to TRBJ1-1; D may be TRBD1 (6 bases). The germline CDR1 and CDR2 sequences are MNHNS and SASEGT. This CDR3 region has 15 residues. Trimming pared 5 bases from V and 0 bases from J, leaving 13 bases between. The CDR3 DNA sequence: TGTGCCAGCAGTCCTACAGGGTACGTGAACACTGAAGCTTTCTTT. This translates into CASSPTGYVNTEAFF.

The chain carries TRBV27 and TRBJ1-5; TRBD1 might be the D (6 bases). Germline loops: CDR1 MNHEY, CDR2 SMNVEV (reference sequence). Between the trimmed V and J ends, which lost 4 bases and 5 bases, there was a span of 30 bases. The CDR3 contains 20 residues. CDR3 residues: CASSWIIEDTGTRLDQPQHF. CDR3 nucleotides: TGTGCCAGCAGTTGGATAATAGAGGACACAGGGACCCGTCTTGATCAGCCCCAGCATTTT.

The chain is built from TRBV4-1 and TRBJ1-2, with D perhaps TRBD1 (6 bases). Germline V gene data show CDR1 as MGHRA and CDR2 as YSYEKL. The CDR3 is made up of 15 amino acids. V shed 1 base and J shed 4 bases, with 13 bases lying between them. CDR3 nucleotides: TGCGCCAGCAGCCAAGCACCGGGACAACTCTATGGCTACACCTTC. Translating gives CASSQAPGQLYGYTF.

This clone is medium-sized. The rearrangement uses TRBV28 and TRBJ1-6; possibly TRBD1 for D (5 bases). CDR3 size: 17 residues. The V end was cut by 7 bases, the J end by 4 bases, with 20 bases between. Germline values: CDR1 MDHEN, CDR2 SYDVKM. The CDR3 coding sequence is TGTGCCAGCAACCTACCCGGGGCAGGAAAGTATAATTCACCCCTCCACTTT. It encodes CASNLPGAGKYNSPLHF.

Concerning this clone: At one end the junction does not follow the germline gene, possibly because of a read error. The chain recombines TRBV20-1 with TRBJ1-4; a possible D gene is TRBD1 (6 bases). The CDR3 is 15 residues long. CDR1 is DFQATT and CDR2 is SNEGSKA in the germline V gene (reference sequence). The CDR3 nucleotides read TGCAGTGTTAGAGATCTTCGGGGGGGCGGGGAAAAACTGTTTTTT. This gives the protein CSVRDLRGGGEKLFF.

CDR3 loop: CASSFGGSGTDTQYF. The CDR3 nucleotides are TGTGCCAGCAGCTTCGGCGGGAGTGGCACAGATACGCAGTATTTT. This chain joins TRBV11-2 and TRBJ2-3, with 7 bases aligning to TRBD2. Germline assignment: CDR1 SGHAT and CDR2 FQNNGV. V gave up 3 bases and J gave up 1 base; unmatched junction bases: 4. This CDR3 contains 15 residues.

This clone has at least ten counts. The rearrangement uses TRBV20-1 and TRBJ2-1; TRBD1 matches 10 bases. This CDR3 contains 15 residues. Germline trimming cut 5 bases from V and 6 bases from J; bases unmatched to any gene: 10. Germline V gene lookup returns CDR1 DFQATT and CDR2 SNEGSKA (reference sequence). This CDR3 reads CSACRGQGVGNEQFF. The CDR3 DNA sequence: TGCAGTGCTTGCCGAGGACAGGGGGTAGGCAATGAGCAGTTCTTC.

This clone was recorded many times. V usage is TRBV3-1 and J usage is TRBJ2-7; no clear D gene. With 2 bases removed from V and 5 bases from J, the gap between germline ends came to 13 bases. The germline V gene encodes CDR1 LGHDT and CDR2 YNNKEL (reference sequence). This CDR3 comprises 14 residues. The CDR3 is CASSQSSRYHEQYF. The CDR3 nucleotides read TGTGCCAGCAGCCAATCGTCGAGGTACCACGAGCAGTACTTC.

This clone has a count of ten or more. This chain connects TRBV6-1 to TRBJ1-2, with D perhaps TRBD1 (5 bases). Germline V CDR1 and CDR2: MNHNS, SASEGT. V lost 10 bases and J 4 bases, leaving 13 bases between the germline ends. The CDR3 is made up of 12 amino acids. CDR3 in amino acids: CATREESYGYTF. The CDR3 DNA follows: TGTGCCACCAGGGAGGAAAGCTATGGCTACACCTTC.

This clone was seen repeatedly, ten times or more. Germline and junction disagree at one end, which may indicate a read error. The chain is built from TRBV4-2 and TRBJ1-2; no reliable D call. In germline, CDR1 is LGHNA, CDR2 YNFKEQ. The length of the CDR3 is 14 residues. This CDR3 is CASSEDSSLYGYTF. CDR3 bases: TGTGCCAGCAGCGAAGATAGCAGCCTCTATGGCTACACCTTC.

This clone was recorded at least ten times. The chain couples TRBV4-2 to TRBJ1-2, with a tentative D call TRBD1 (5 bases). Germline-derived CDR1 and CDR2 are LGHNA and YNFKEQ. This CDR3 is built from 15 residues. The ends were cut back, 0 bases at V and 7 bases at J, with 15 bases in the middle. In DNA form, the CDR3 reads TGTGCCAGCAGCCAAGATAGCATCAAGGGGAGTGGCTACACCTTC. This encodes CASSQDSIKGSGYTF.

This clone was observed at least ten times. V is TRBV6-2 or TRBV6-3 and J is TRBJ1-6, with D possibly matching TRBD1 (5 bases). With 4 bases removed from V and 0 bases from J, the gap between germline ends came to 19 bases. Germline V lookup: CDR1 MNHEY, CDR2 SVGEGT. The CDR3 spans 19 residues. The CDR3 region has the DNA TGTGCCAGCAGTTCGGTCCGGGGGTGGGAGAGCTCCTATAATTCACCCCTCCACTTT. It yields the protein CASSSVRGWESSYNSPLHF.

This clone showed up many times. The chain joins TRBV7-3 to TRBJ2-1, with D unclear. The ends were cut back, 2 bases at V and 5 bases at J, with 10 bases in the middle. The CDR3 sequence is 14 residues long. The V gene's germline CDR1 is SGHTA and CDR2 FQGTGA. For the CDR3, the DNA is TGTGCCAGCAGCTTATCGTTCACTGACAATGAGCAGTTCTTC. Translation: CASSLSFTDNEQFF.

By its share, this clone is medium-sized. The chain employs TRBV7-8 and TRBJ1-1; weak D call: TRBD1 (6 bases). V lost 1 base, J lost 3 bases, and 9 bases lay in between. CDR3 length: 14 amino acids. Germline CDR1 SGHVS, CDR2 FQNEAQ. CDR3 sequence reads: CASSLGGADTEAFF. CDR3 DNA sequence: TGTGCCAGCAGCTTAGGGGGGGCGGACACTGAAGCTTTCTTT.

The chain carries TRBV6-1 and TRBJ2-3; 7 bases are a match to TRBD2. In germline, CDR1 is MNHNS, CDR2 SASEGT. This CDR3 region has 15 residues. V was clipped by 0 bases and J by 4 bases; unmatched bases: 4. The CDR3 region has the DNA TGTGCCAGCAGTGAAGCGGAGGGGAGGGCAGATACGCAGTATTTT. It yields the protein CASSEAEGRADTQYF.